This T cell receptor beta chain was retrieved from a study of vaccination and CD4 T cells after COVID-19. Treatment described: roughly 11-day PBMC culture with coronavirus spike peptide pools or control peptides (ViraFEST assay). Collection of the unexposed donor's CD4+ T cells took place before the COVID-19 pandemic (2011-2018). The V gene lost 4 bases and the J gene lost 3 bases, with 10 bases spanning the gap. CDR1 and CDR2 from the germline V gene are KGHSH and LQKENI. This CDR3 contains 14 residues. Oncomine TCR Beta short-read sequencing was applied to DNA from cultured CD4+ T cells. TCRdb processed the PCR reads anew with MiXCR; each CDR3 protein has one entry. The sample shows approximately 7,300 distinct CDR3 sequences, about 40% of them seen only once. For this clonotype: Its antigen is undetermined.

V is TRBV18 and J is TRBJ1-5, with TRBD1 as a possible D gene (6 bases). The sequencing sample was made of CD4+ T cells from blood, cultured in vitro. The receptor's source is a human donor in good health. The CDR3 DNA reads TGTGCCAGCTCACTAGGACAGCCCAATCAGCCCCAGCATTTT. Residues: CASSLGQPNQPQHF. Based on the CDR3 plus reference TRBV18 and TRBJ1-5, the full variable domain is NAGVMQNPRHLVRRRGQEARLRCSPMKGHSHVYWYRQLPEEGLKFMVYLQKENIIDESGMPKERFSAEFPKEGPSILRIQQVVRGDSAAYFCASSLGQPNQPQHFGDGTRLSIL.